Presented here are 26 T cell receptor beta chains from one specimen sequenced in a study of blood T cell repertoires in COVID-19. Libraries were prepared by immunoSEQ multiplex PCR; TCRdb keeps only in-frame clonotypes and omits some of them. The table has some 180,000 clones, about 85% seen once; the top ten hold just under 8.5%. The sample was peripheral blood. Receptors originate from a woman in her sixties or seventies with acute or convalescent COVID-19.

J is TRBJ2-5 and V is TRBV15; D ambiguous. The CDR3 contains 12 residues. V gave up 0 bases and J gave up 9 bases, with 8 bases separating them. Germline-derived CDR1 and CDR2 are LNHNV and YYDKDF (reference sequence). CDR3 nucleotides: TGTGCCACCAGCAGAGATCTCCCGGCCCAGTACTTC. Its translation: CATSRDLPAQYF.

V is TRBV3-1 (or the pseudogene TRBV3-2) and J is TRBJ1-5; 7 bases agree with TRBD1. This CDR3 is built from 13 residues. The V gene end was trimmed by 4 bases and the J gene end by 6 bases; junction bases not matched to a gene: 3. CDR1 and CDR2 from the germline V gene are LGHDT and YNNKEL (reference sequence). CDR3: CASSLDRAQPQHF. The CDR3 nucleotides read TGTGCCAGCAGCCTAGACAGGGCTCAGCCCCAGCATTTT.

Concerning this clone: Other DNA sequences in the sample encode the same CDR3. The rearrangement uses TRBV10-1 and TRBJ2-3; D gene ambiguous. The CDR3 is made up of 13 amino acids. Trimming shortened V by 4 bases and J by 1 base, and 6 bases separated the two germline ends. Germline lookup yields CDR1 WNHNN and CDR2 SYGVQD (reference sequence). CDR3 region: CASSGRGTDTQYF. The CDR3 DNA reads TGCGCCAGCAGTGGCCGGGGCACAGATACGCAGTATTTT.

V and J are TRBV2 and TRBJ1-6; D is undetermined. This CDR3 comprises 13 residues. Per germline, CDR1 SNHLY and CDR2 FYNNEI. The V and J ends lost 3 bases and 6 bases respectively, with 6 bases between them. CDR3 amino acids: CASSDGVNSPLHF. Here the CDR3 DNA reads TGTGCCAGCAGTGACGGGGTTAATTCACCCCTCCACTTT.

The chain is built from TRBV29-1 and TRBJ1-1; D gene ambiguous. The V end lost 6 bases, the J end lost 13 bases, and 18 bases lay between the germline ends. This CDR3 spans 11 amino acids. The germline V gene has CDR1 SQVTM and CDR2 ANQGSEA. The CDR3 region is CSVLLVPGFFF. CDR3 coding DNA: TGCAGCGTCCTCCTCGTGCCCGGGTTTTTCTTT.

The chain carries TRBV10-3 and TRBJ1-6; perhaps TRBD1 as D (5 bases). V dropped 7 bases and J dropped 5 bases, with 9 bases sitting between them. Germline CDR1 is ENHRY and CDR2 is SYGVKD. The CDR3 is 13 amino acids. The CDR3 DNA reads as TGTGCCATCACCCAACAGGATAATTCACCCCTCCACTTT. Residues: CAITQQDNSPLHF.

This clone was counted a single time. V gene TRBV29-1 combines with J gene TRBJ2-7; 7 positions agree with TRBD2. The J segment lost 2 bases and the V segment lost 4 bases, leaving 8 bases of the junction unmatched. Germline lookup yields CDR1 SQVTM and CDR2 ANQGSEA. The CDR3 is made up of 14 amino acids. CDR3 in amino acids: CSVVGGRAAYEQYF. CDR3 DNA sequence: TGCAGCGTTGTAGGCGGGAGAGCGGCCTACGAGCAGTACTTC.

The chain is built from TRBV27 and TRBJ1-4; 7 bases are shared with TRBD1. From germline, CDR1 is MNHEY and CDR2 SMNVEV (reference sequence). This CDR3 spans 13 amino acids. Trimming removed 6 bases from V and 6 bases from J; junction bases left unmatched: 4. CDR3 nucleotides: TGTGCCAGCAGGCGACAGGGAGATGAAAAACTGTTTTTT. Amino acids: CASRRQGDEKLFF.

The rearrangement links TRBV2 to TRBJ1-1, with D hard to call. The V end was cut by 7 bases, the J end by 0 bases, with 15 bases between. Per the germline V gene, CDR1 is SNHLY and CDR2 is FYNNEI. CDR3 size: 15 residues. CDR3 amino acids: CASIPSPFVNTEAFF. CDR3 coding DNA: TGTGCCAGCATTCCTAGCCCATTTGTGAACACTGAAGCTTTCTTT.

J is TRBJ1-2 and V is TRBV28; D call uncertain. The V gene's germline CDR1 is MDHEN and CDR2 SYDVKM. V was clipped by 3 bases and J by 2 bases, with 10 bases between them. This CDR3 is built from 14 residues. DNA of the CDR3: TGTGCCAGCAGTTTCCGGCCGGGGAACTATGGCTACACCTTC. Amino acids: CASSFRPGNYGYTF.

CDR3 region: CASSKSLGTSRFYNEQFF. The CDR3 bases are TGTGCCAGCAGCAAGTCTCTTGGGACTAGCAGATTTTACAATGAGCAGTTCTTC. The V and J genes are TRBV21-1 and TRBJ2-1; the table gives TRBD2 as D, unverified against the DNA. TRBV21-1 is deemed a pseudogene. The CDR3 is 18 amino acids.

The rearrangement links TRBV14 to TRBJ2-6, with 8 bases matching TRBD2. After removal of 4 bases from V and 4 bases from J, the junction contained 3 bases not matched to a gene. The CDR3 is 15 residues long. Per the germline V gene, CDR1 is SGHDN and CDR2 is FVKESK. CDR3 sequence: CASSPGGVGANVLTF. In nucleotides, the CDR3 is TGTGCCAGCAGCCCGGGAGGGGTAGGGGCCAACGTCCTGACTTTC.

The J gene is TRBJ1-1, the V gene TRBV28, with D perhaps matching TRBD1 (5 bases). Trimming took 6 bases from V and 6 from J, leaving 8 bases between them. The CDR3 loop spans 11 amino acids. Germline V gene sequence: CDR1 MDHEN, CDR2 SYDVKM. CDR3 sequence (DNA): TGTGCCAGCAGGACAGTCGCTGAAGCTTTCTTT. Translated, it gives CASRTVAEAFF.

This chain connects TRBV4-1 to TRBJ1-6; 7 bases map to TRBD1. Trimming removed 0 bases from V and 9 bases from J; junction bases left unmatched: 11. CDR3 size: 17 residues. Per the germline V gene, CDR1 is MGHRA and CDR2 is YSYEKL. Here the CDR3 reads CASSQELPGTVGSPLHF. As DNA, the CDR3 is TGCGCCAGCAGCCAAGAACTCCCAGGGACAGTCGGTTCACCCCTCCACTTT.

The V and J genes are TRBV19 and TRBJ1-2; D is unresolved. The CDR3 has 13 residues. Germline loops: CDR1 LNHDA, CDR2 SQIVND (reference sequence). The V end was cut by 5 bases, the J end by 0 bases, with 7 bases between. The CDR3 loop is CASSPGTNYGYTF. Here the CDR3 DNA reads TGTGCCAGTAGTCCGGGAACTAACTATGGCTACACCTTC.

The chain has TRBV19 and TRBJ2-5, with D possibly matching TRBD2 (6 bases). The V and J ends lost 7 bases and 5 bases respectively, with 17 bases between them. The CDR3 spans 14 residues. CDR1 is LNHDA and CDR2 is SQIVND in the germline V gene (reference sequence). The CDR3 DNA reads as TGTGCCAGTACCACCGGGGCTGGAGGGGAGACCCAGTACTTC. It is translated as CASTTGAGGETQYF.

The chain couples TRBV21-1 to TRBJ1-2; no check of the table's D call, TRBD1, against the DNA was made. TRBV21-1 is labeled a pseudogene. The CDR3 contains 13 residues. The CDR3: CASSKGDKRGYTF. The DNA for the CDR3 is TGTGCCAGCAGCAAAGGGGACAAACGGGGCTACACCTTC.

Concerning this clone: At one end, the junction sequence differs from germline, possibly due to a read error. This chain joins TRBV7-7 and TRBJ2-5, with 10 bases fitting TRBD1. This CDR3 comprises 16 residues. In germline, CDR1 is SSHAT, CDR2 FNYEAQ (reference sequence). CDR3 in amino acids: CASSLGRQGAWETQYF. In DNA form, the CDR3 reads TGTGCTAGCAGCTTAGGCAGACAGGGGGCTTGGGAGACCCAGTACTTC. The full variable domain, with the rest looked up from reference TRBV7-7 and TRBJ2-5, is GAGVSQSPRYKVTKRGQDVTLRCDPISSHATLYWYQQALGQGPEFLTYFNYEAQPDKSGLPSDRFSAERPEGSISTLTIQRTEQRDSAMYRCASSLGRQGAWETQYFGPGTRLLVL.

This chain uses TRBV28 with TRBJ2-1, with 8 bases aligning to TRBD1. The CDR3 is 12 amino acids. Trimming removed 5 bases from V and 8 bases from J; junction bases left unmatched: 2. CDR1 MDHEN and CDR2 SYDVKM come from the germline V gene. CDR3 coding DNA: TGTGCCAGCAGTCGGACAGGGTATGAGCAGTTCTTC. Translated: CASSRTGYEQFF. Variable domain in full (rest from reference TRBV28 and TRBJ2-1): DVKVTQSSRYLVKRTGEKVFLECVQDMDHENMFWYRQDPGLGLRLIYFSYDVKMKEKGDIPEGYSVSREKKERFSLILESASTNQTSMYLCASSRTGYEQFFGPGTRLTVL.

The chain employs TRBV4-2 and TRBJ2-3, with 10 bases matching TRBD2. The V segment lost 4 bases and the J segment 4 bases; nucleotides outside the gene matches: 14. CDR3 length: 18 amino acids. Germline assignment: CDR1 LGHNA and CDR2 YNFKEQ. This CDR3 reads CASSPGVAGGHGADTQYF. CDR3 sequence (DNA): TGTGCCAGCAGCCCGGGGGTAGCGGGAGGACACGGCGCAGATACGCAGTATTTT.

The chain recombines TRBV6-5 with TRBJ1-6; D not resolved. Trimming took off 4 bases at V and 10 bases at J, with 20 bases between the two ends. The CDR3 extends over 16 amino acids. CDR1 and CDR2 from the germline V gene are MNHEY and SVGAGI. In nucleotides, the CDR3 is TGTGCCAGCAGTTCCTTGGGGTCGGGGAGTGGATCACCCCTCCACTTT. This sequence encodes CASSSLGSGSGSPLHF.

V usage is TRBV28 and J usage is TRBJ1-1, with a possible D match to TRBD1 (6 bases). The CDR3 is made up of 16 amino acids. Germline lookup yields CDR1 MDHEN and CDR2 SYDVKM. V gave up 5 bases and J gave up 5 bases, with 21 bases separating them. The CDR3 loop reads CASSPYGAGRGTEAFF. The CDR3 bases are TGTGCCAGCAGTCCCTATGGGGCGGGGAGGGGGACTGAAGCTTTCTTT.

This chain connects TRBV7-8 to TRBJ2-1; maybe TRBD2 (7 bases). Germline V CDR1 and CDR2: SGHVS, FQNEAQ. The CDR3 has 14 residues. V was cut by 5 bases and J by 5 bases, with 13 bases left in between. DNA of the CDR3: TGTGCCAGCAGCCCCTGGGAGGGGGACAATGAGCAGTTCTTC. It yields the protein CASSPWEGDNEQFF. The full variable domain, completed using reference TRBV7-8 and TRBJ2-1, is GAGVSQSPRYKVAKRGQDVALRCDPISGHVSLFWYQQALGQGPEFLTYFQNEAQLDKSGLPSDRFFAERPEGSVSTLKIQRTQQEDSAVYLCASSPWEGDNEQFFGPGTRLTVL.

V is TRBV7-2 and J is TRBJ1-3; 9 nucleotides agree with TRBD1. Germline V gene lookup returns CDR1 SGHTA and CDR2 FQGNSA. The V segment lost 5 bases and the J segment 1 base; nucleotides outside the gene matches: 3. This CDR3 comprises 15 residues. In DNA, the CDR3 is TGTGCCAGCAGCACCGACAGGGGGTCTGGAAACACCATATATTTT. It yields the protein CASSTDRGSGNTIYF.

The chain uses TRBV12-3 or TRBV12-4 and TRBJ2-3; unclear D gene. CDR3 length equals 11 residues. V lost 6 bases and J lost 10, with 11 bases in between. The CDR3 sequence: CASRRLGSQYF. Written as DNA, the CDR3 is TGTGCCAGCAGACGACTTGGATCGCAGTATTTT.

The rearrangement links TRBV27 to TRBJ1-6, with TRBD1 matching 7 bases. The CDR3 consists of 16 residues. The V gene end was trimmed by 4 bases and the J gene end by 4 bases; junction bases not matched to a gene: 7. Germline values: CDR1 MNHEY, CDR2 SMNVEV (reference sequence). CDR3 nucleotide sequence: TGTGCCAGCAGTTCCACTGGGACAGAATATAATTCACCCCTCCACTTT. Residues: CASSSTGTEYNSPLHF.